These 25 T cell receptor beta chains came from one sample sequenced in a study. TCRdb re-called the 5' RACE reads through MiXCR, storing one row per CDR3 protein. The sample has under 35,000 distinct CDR3 sequences, 24% seen once; the top ten hold approximately 4%. Sequencing input: memory CD4+ T cells sorted from blood. This sample's subset: memory CD4+ T cells, CD4+CD45RO+CD25-. These receptors came from a female donor with breast cancer.

A remark on this clonotype: This may arise from a read error, as a much more abundant clone is one base away. CDR3 sequence (DNA): TGTGCCAGCAGTTTACCGGGACTAGCCACCGGGGAGCTGCTTTTT. This translates into CASSLPGLATGELLF. J is TRBJ2-2 and V is TRBV27; 9 nucleotides match TRBD2. The CDR3 runs to 15 residues. CDR1 MNHEY and CDR2 SMNVEV come from the germline V gene (reference sequence).

This chain joins TRBV15 and TRBJ2-5, with D perhaps being TRBD1 or TRBD2 (6 bases each). V was pared by 5 bases and J by 3 bases, with 13 bases between. This CDR3 is 14 amino acids long. Germline CDR1 LNHNV, CDR2 YYDKDF (reference sequence). The CDR3 DNA follows: TGTGCCACCAGCGACGTGGGGGGCGAAGAGACCCAGTACTTC. It codes for CATSDVGGEETQYF.

This clonotype was seen a few times. J is TRBJ2-5 and V is TRBV4-1; 7 nucleotides agree with TRBD1. CDR3 length: 17 residues. Germline V gene lookup returns CDR1 MGHRA and CDR2 YSYEKL. J lost 5 bases, V lost 3 bases, and 15 bases had no gene match. CDR3 protein: CASSQASTGVLEETQYF. CDR3 coding DNA: TGCGCCAGCAGCCAGGCATCCACAGGGGTCCTGGAGGAGACCCAGTACTTC.

This clonotype occurred many times. The chain has TRBV5-1 and TRBJ2-1, with D perhaps being TRBD1 or TRBD2 (5 bases each). The germline gives CDR1 SGHRS, CDR2 YFSETQ. CDR3 size: 13 residues. V lost 4 bases, J lost 12 bases, and 17 bases lay in between. The CDR3 is CASSPDSGEGQFF. The CDR3 region has the DNA TGCGCCAGCAGCCCTGACAGCGGTGAGGGGCAGTTCTTC.

Points on this clonotype: Compared with germline, one end of the junction differs, possibly owing to a read error. The gene calls are TRBV13 and TRBJ2-7; the match to TRBD2 covers 8 bases. Looked up from germline, CDR1 is PRHDT and CDR2 is FYEKMQ (reference sequence). The CDR3 loop spans 15 amino acids. CDR3 amino acids: CASSLGGGPSYEQHF. DNA of the CDR3: TGTGCCAGCAGCTTGGGCGGGGGGCCCTCCTACGAGCAGCACTTC.

There are a few counts of this clonotype. The rearrangement uses TRBV5-1 and TRBJ2-3, with 8 bases fitting TRBD2. This CDR3 has 16 amino acids. The V gene's germline CDR1 is SGHRS and CDR2 YFSETQ. Trimming removed 3 bases from V and 1 base from J; junction bases left unmatched: 7. This CDR3 reads CASSWAGGLRTDTQYF. CDR3 nucleotides: TGCGCCAGCAGCTGGGCGGGGGGCCTCCGCACAGATACGCAGTATTTT.

This clonotype was observed at least ten times. The chain links TRBV12-3 or TRBV12-4 to TRBJ2-5; no definite D call. Trimming shortened V by 6 bases and J by 4 bases, and 18 bases separated the two germline ends. The CDR3 is 15 residues long. Here the CDR3 reads CASSLHLPPRETQYF. For the CDR3, the DNA is TGTGCCAGCAGCCTTCACCTACCACCCCGAGAGACCCAGTACTTC.

This clonotype was found many times. The chain employs TRBV5-1 and TRBJ1-4; the D is unclear. CDR1 is SGHRS, CDR2 YFSETQ, per germline. This CDR3 region has 16 residues. Deletions cut 1 base from V and 4 bases from J, with 14 bases between. The CDR3 sequence is CASSLLPGQFNEKLFF. The DNA of the CDR3 is TGCGCCAGCAGCTTGCTCCCCGGGCAGTTTAATGAAAAACTGTTTTTT.

This sequence joins TRBV3-1 and TRBJ2-1; D is perhaps TRBD1 or TRBD2 (6 bases each). CDR1 is LGHDT and CDR2 is YNNKEL in the germline V gene (reference sequence). This CDR3 spans 18 amino acids. Trimming left V 4 bases short and J 5 bases short, with 24 bases between. The CDR3 reads CASSLPPGGGGAHNEQFF. The CDR3 DNA sequence: TGTGCCAGCAGCCTTCCCCCCGGGGGCGGTGGGGCCCACAATGAGCAGTTCTTC.

This clonotype was recorded only once. This sequence joins TRBV27 and TRBJ1-3; D unresolved. Trimming stripped 6 bases from V and 4 bases from J, with 13 bases between. CDR1 is MNHEY and CDR2 is SMNVEV in the germline V gene (reference sequence). The CDR3 is made up of 14 amino acids. For the CDR3, the DNA is TGTGCCAGCAGCCCCCAGTTGTTGGGAAACACCATATATTTT. Translating gives CASSPQLLGNTIYF.

This clonotype occurred a few times. The rearrangement uses TRBV5-1 and TRBJ2-3; 8 positions agree with TRBD1. CDR1 is SGHRS, CDR2 YFSETQ, per germline. This CDR3 region has 16 residues. The ends lost 4 bases at V and 6 bases at J; junction bases unmatched: 13. CDR3 sequence reads: CASSTAGQGATDTQYF. DNA for the CDR3: TGCGCCAGCAGCACCGCGGGGCAGGGGGCGACGGATACGCAGTATTTT.

CDR3 in DNA: TGTGCCAGCAGTTACTCCGGGAACATGAACACTGAAGCTTTCTTT. Its protein is CASSYSGNMNTEAFF. The genes are TRBV6-5 and TRBJ1-1, with D hard to call. CDR1 and CDR2 (germline): MNHEY, SVGAGI. Trimming took 0 bases from V and 0 from J, leaving 8 bases between them. The CDR3 is 15 amino acids.

This clonotype was counted at least ten times. The chain uses TRBV4-2 and TRBJ1-1; 7 bases align to TRBD1. The length of the CDR3 is 14 residues. The J segment lost 8 bases and the V segment lost 0 bases, leaving 6 bases of the junction unmatched. CDR1 and CDR2 from the germline V gene are LGHNA and YNFKEQ. CDR3 nucleotides: TGTGCCAGCAGCCAAGATCAGGGGGGGACAGAAGCTTTCTTT. Its protein product is CASSQDQGGTEAFF.

This clonotype was observed many times. This CDR3 reads CASSVLAGLPQETQYF. The CDR3 DNA sequence: TGTGCCAGCAGCGTGCTAGCGGGGTTACCTCAAGAGACCCAGTACTTC. The chain links TRBV9 to TRBJ2-5; 9 nucleotides match TRBD2. The length of the CDR3 is 16 residues. CDR1 is SGDLS and CDR2 is YYNGEE in the germline V gene. Unmatched junction bases numbered 7, after V lost 2 bases and J lost 2 bases.

This clonotype came up many times. The gene calls are TRBV4-3 and TRBJ2-3; D might be TRBD2 (5 bases). The V gene lost 1 base and the J gene lost 1 base, with 9 bases spanning the gap. There are 15 residues in the CDR3. Germline V lookup: CDR1 LGHNA, CDR2 YSLEER. The CDR3 nucleotides read TGCGCCAGCAGCCAAGTTTCAGCGGGCACAGATACGCAGTATTTT. It yields the protein CASSQVSAGTDTQYF.

The chain employs TRBV4-3 and TRBJ2-1, with D possibly being TRBD1 (5 bases). The length of the CDR3 is 17 residues. The germline CDR1 and CDR2 sequences are LGHNA and YSLEER. V was clipped by 1 base and J by 0 bases, with 13 bases between them. The CDR3 DNA is TGCGCCAGCAGCCAAGGTAAGGGGCTGAGCTCCTACAATGAGCAGTTCTTC. It is translated as CASSQGKGLSSYNEQFF.

By sample fraction, this clonotype is medium-sized (0.01 to 0.1%). J is TRBJ2-2 and V is TRBV5-1; TRBD2 matches 9 bases. This CDR3 has 15 residues. Germline assignment: CDR1 SGHRS and CDR2 YFSETQ. After removal of 5 bases from V and 13 bases from J, the junction contained 15 bases not matched to a gene. The CDR3 DNA is TGCGCCAGCAGAGGGAATTTAGCGGGAGACGGTGCGCTGTTTTTT. This gives the protein CASRGNLAGDGALFF.

The chain couples TRBV7-3 to TRBJ2-3, with 9 positions matching TRBD2. Germline CDR1 is SGHTA and CDR2 is FQGTGA. This CDR3 comprises 15 residues. The trim removed 4 bases at V and 6 bases at J, leaving 8 bases unmatched. In nucleotides, the CDR3 is TGTGCCAGCAGCTCCTTAGCGGGAGACGGGGATACGCAGTATTTT. Translation gives CASSSLAGDGDTQYF. Complete variable domain (other parts from reference TRBV7-3 and TRBJ2-3): GAGVSQTPSNKVTEKGKYVELRCDPISGHTALYWYRQSLGQGPEFLIYFQGTGAADDSGLPNDRFFAVRPEGSVSTLKIQRTERGDSAVYLCASSSLAGDGDTQYFGPGTRLTVL.

This clonotype was detected ten times or more. The V call is TRBV6-5, the J call TRBJ1-2; TRBD1 agrees at 8 bases. The V gene end was trimmed by 7 bases and the J gene end by 8 bases; junction bases not matched to a gene: 9. Germline assignment: CDR1 MNHEY and CDR2 SVGAGI. This CDR3 contains 13 residues. The CDR3 reads CASTRGQAGGYTF. The CDR3 DNA sequence: TGTGCCAGCACAAGGGGACAGGCAGGGGGCTACACCTTC.

This clonotype was seen repeatedly, ten times or more. This rearrangement joins TRBV20-1 to TRBJ2-7; no firm D call. With 0 bases removed from V and 6 bases from J, the gap between germline ends came to 12 bases. The CDR3 loop spans 13 amino acids. Germline loops: CDR1 DFQATT, CDR2 SNEGSKA (reference sequence). In nucleotides, the CDR3 is TGCAGTGCTAGAGATATAAAGAGCAGCGAGCAGTACTTC. It is translated as CSARDIKSSEQYF.

This clonotype was observed many times. As DNA, the CDR3 is TGTGCCAGCAGCTTCCGGACAGGGGAGGCAGATACGCAGTATTTT. Translating it yields CASSFRTGEADTQYF. The chain recombines TRBV5-5 with TRBJ2-3, with TRBD1 identical over 9 bases. The CDR3 contains 15 residues. Germline-derived CDR1 and CDR2 are SGHKS and YYEKEE (reference sequence). With 2 bases clipped from V and 4 bases from J, the junction kept 5 bases outside the gene matches.

This clonotype was seen only a few times. This rearrangement joins TRBV28 to TRBJ1-5; 7 bases are a match to TRBD1. Trimming at V came to 6 bases and at J to 3 bases, leaving 5 bases not matched to a gene. This CDR3 is built from 14 residues. Germline CDR1 is MDHEN and CDR2 is SYDVKM. CDR3 DNA sequence: TGTGCCAGCAGGTTGACAGGGTACAATCAGCCCCAGCATTTT. Protein product: CASRLTGYNQPQHF.

This clonotype turned up a few times. The chain employs TRBV12-3 or TRBV12-4 and TRBJ1-1, with 7 bases matching TRBD1. Trimming at V came to 7 bases and at J to 7 bases, leaving 15 bases not matched to a gene. The CDR3 is 15 residues long. CDR3 in amino acids: CASKLATGAQGEAFF. The CDR3 DNA reads as TGTGCCAGCAAACTGGCCACAGGGGCGCAGGGTGAAGCTTTCTTT.

This clonotype was detected ten times or more. The J gene is TRBJ1-1, the V gene TRBV3-1; D might be TRBD1 (5 bases). Trimming took 3 bases from V and 5 from J, leaving 16 bases between them. Per the germline V gene, CDR1 is LGHDT and CDR2 is YNNKEL (reference sequence). CDR3 size: 15 residues. CDR3 sequence: CASSQGGPLRTEAFF. The CDR3 DNA is TGTGCCAGCAGCCAGGGGGGTCCTCTGCGGACTGAAGCTTTCTTT.

This chain links TRBV20-1 with TRBJ1-1; D uncertain. Germline CDR1 and CDR2: DFQATT and SNEGSKA (reference sequence). The CDR3 totals 14 residues. The V and J ends lost 0 bases and 0 bases respectively, with 8 bases between them. Here the CDR3 DNA reads TGCAGTGCTAGAGATCCGACCGTGAACACTGAAGCTTTCTTT. Protein product: CSARDPTVNTEAFF.